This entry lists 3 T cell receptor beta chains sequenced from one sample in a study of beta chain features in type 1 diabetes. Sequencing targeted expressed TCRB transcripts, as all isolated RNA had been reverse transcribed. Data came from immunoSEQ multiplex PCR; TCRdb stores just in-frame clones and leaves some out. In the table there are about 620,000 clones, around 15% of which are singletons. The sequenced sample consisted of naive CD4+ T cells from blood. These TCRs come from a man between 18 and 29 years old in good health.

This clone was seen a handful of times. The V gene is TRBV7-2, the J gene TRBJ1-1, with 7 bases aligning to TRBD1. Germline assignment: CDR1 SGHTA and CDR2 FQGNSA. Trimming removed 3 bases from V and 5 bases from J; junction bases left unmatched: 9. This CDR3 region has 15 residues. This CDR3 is CASSFFRGSGTEAFF. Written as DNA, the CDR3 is TGTGCCAGCAGCTTTTTCAGGGGGTCTGGGACTGAAGCTTTCTTT.

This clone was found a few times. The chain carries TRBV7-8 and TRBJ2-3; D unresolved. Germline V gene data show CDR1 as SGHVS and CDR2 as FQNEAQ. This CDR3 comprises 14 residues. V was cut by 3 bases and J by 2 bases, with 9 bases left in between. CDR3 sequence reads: CASSFPAFTDTQYF. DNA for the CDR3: TGTGCCAGCAGCTTCCCGGCTTTCACAGATACGCAGTATTTT.

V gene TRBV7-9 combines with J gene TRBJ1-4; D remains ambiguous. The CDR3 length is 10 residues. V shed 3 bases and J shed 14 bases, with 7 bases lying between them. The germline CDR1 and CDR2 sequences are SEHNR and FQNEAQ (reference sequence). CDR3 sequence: CASSFDDLFF. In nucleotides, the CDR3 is TGTGCCAGCAGCTTTGATGATCTGTTTTTT. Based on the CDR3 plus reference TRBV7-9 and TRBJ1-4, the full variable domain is DTGVSQNPRHKITKRGQNVTFRCDPISEHNRLYWYRQTLGQGPEFLTYFQNEAQLEKSRLLSDRFSAERPKGSFSTLEIQRTEQGDSAMYLCASSFDDLFFGSGTQLSVL.